These T cell receptor beta chains were read from a single sample in a study of beta chain features in type 1 diabetes. Measured with immunoSEQ multiplex PCR; TCRdb has only the in-frame clones, and not every one. The table has about 220,000 clones, about a tenth seen once. The sequenced sample was central memory CD4+ T cells from blood. Every receptor here comes from a man younger than 30 in good health. Both conserved end residues are part of each CDR3. D genes are given only for firm matches. Not every row has a clone size; where given, it reads once, few, many or a size class.

>TRBJ2-3|TRBV5-1|.|.
TGCGCCAGCAGACTAGAGGGGAGAAAAGATACGCAGTATTTT
CASRLEGRKDTQYF
>TRBJ1-1|TRBV6-6|TRBD1|few
TGTGCCAGCAGTTACGCTGCAGGGGGCACTGAAGCTTTCTTT
CASSYAAGGTEAFF
>TRBJ2-2|TRBV30|TRBD1|.
TGTGCCTGGACAAAGGGGGCGGCCGGGGAGCTGTTTTTT
CAWTKGAAGELFF
>TRBJ2-1|TRBV7-2|TRBD2|few
TGTGCCAGCAGCTTAGTTGGCGGGAGGGGCAATGAGCAGTTCTTC
CASSLVGGRGNEQFF
>TRBJ2-7|TRBV5-1|.|few
TGCGCCAGCAGCTACGGTCCTCTGGACAGTAACTACGAGCAGTACTTC
CASSYGPLDSNYEQYF
>TRBJ1-2|TRBV18|.|.
TGTGCCAGCTCACCACTACAGGATTCAGGCTATGGCTACACCTTC
CASSPLQDSGYGYTF
>TRBJ1-5|TRBV19|TRBD1|few
TGTGCCAGTAGTATCGGACAGGATGATCAGCCCCAGCATTTT
CASSIGQDDQPQHF
>TRBJ1-3|TRBV29-1|.|few
TGCAGCGTTGAGAGCTCTGGAAACACCATATATTTT
CSVESSGNTIYF
>TRBJ2-2|TRBV5-1|TRBD2|few
TGCGCCAGCAGGTCTAGCGGGAGCATCAACACCGGGGAGCTGTTTTTT
CASRSSGSINTGELFF
>TRBJ1-1|TRBV6-5|.|few
TGTGCCAGCAGTCTTAGATCCAACACTGAAGCTTTCTTT
CASSLRSNTEAFF
>TRBJ2-5|TRBV2|.|many
TGTGCCAGCAGTGAATATGAGACCCAGTACTTC
CASSEYETQYF
>TRBJ1-2|TRBV28|.|.
TGTGCCAGCAGGGCTCCGGGACGGAGAGGTGGCTACACCTTC
CASRAPGRRGGYTF
>TRBJ2-7|TRBV18|.|.
TGTGCCAGCTCACCGTCTCTCATCTACGAGCAGTACTTC
CASSPSLIYEQYF
>TRBJ2-7|TRBV7-8|TRBD2|.
TGTGCCAGCAGCTTAAGCTCGGAACTAGCGGACGCTTACTTC
CASSLSSELADAYF
>TRBJ1-5|TRBV4-3|TRBD1|.
TGCGCCAGCAGCCAAGACCATCGGACAGGGATCCAGCCCCAGCATTTT
CASSQDHRTGIQPQHF
>TRBJ2-7|TRBV7-9|.|.
TGTGCCAGCAGCTTAAGGGGCTCTGGCGCCGGCGAGCAGTACTTC
CASSLRGSGAGEQYF
>TRBJ2-2|TRBV9|.|few
TGTGCCAGCAGCCTGGTATGGGGGAACACCGGGGAGCTGTTTTTT
CASSLVWGNTGELFF
>TRBJ1-2|TRBV29-1|.|many
TGCAGCGTCACGTGGGACACCAACTATGGCTACACCTTC
CSVTWDTNYGYTF
>TRBJ2-6|TRBV2|.|few
TGTGCCAGCAGTGACGAGGTTACTGGGGCCAACGTCCTGACTTTC
CASSDEVTGANVLTF
>TRBJ1-1|TRBV7-9|TRBD1|many
TGTGCCAGCAGCCTCACAGGGGAGGGGACTGAAGCTTTCTTT
CASSLTGEGTEAFF
>TRBJ2-5|TRBV6-1|.|.
TGTGCCAGCATCAGGGCGGGTGCTGAGACCCAGTACTTC
CASIRAGAETQYF
>TRBJ2-1|TRBV7-7|TRBD2|.
TGTGCCAGCAGCTTTGGCCTAGCGGGAGATTACGATGAGCAGTTCTTC
CASSFGLAGDYDEQFF
>TRBJ2-7|TRBV6-6|TRBD2|.
TGTGCCAGCAGCGCCCCGGGACTAGCTTACGAGCAGTACTTC
CASSAPGLAYEQYF
>TRBJ2-1|TRBV5-4|TRBD2|.
TGTGCCAGCAGCTCAAAGCGGGAGAGATACAATGAGCAGTTCTTC
CASSSKRERYNEQFF
>TRBJ2-7|TRBV2|.|many
TGTGCCAGCAGGCAGGGGAGTCAGTCCTACGAGCAGTACTTC
CASRQGSQSYEQYF
>TRBJ2-5|TRBV7-2|TRBD2|.
TGTGCCAGCAGCGCGGGAGCGGGTCCTAAAGAGACCCAGTACTTC
CASSAGAGPKETQYF
>TRBJ2-1|TRBV4-2|TRBD2|few
TGTGCCAGCAGCCAAGGTAGCGGGGACAAACAATCGCACAATGAGCAGTTCTTC
CASSQGSGDKQSHNEQFF
>TRBJ2-1|TRBV18|.|few
TGTGCCAGCTCACAGAAGAGGGTTAGCTCCTACAATGAGCAGTTCTTC
CASSQKRVSSYNEQFF
>TRBJ2-5|TRBV7-2|.|.
TGTGCCAGCAGCTTATTGTATTCGCAAGAGACCCAGTACTTC
CASSLLYSQETQYF
>TRBJ1-2|TRBV15|.|many
TGTGCCACCAGCAGAGATCGAGCCGAGGGTGGCTACACCTTC
CATSRDRAEGGYTF
>TRBJ1-1|TRBV7-9|.|many
TGTGCCCTCGACGGAGAAGACAGGAGAGGGGGCACTGAAGCTTTCTTT
CALDGEDRRGGTEAFF
>TRBJ2-5|TRBV16|.|.
TGTGCCAGCAGCCAATTAGGGGAAGGAGAGACCCAGTACTTC
CASSQLGEGETQYF
>TRBJ2-7|TRBV28|.|.
TGTGCCAGCAGCGAGAGGGGGGGGCGGAGTGGGGGCGAGCAGTACTTC
CASSERGGRSGGEQYF
>TRBJ2-7|TRBV2|TRBD2|few
TGTGCCAGCAGCCGGGGAGGGTCCTACGAGCAGTACTTC
CASSRGGSYEQYF
>TRBJ2-3|TRBV30|.|few
TGTGCCTGGAGTGCATCGACTGGAGATACGCAGTATTTT
CAWSASTGDTQYF
>TRBJ2-1|TRBV11-2|TRBD1|.
TGTGCCAGCGGCCGGACAGGAAACGGTGAGCAGTTCTTC
CASGRTGNGEQFF
>TRBJ2-3|TRBV5-4|.|.
TGTGCCAGCAGCTTGCAGGAGCCGACAGATACGCAGTATTTT
CASSLQEPTDTQYF
>TRBJ2-7|TRBV5-1|TRBD1|few
TGCGCCAGCAGCATGGACAGGGCCGAGCAGTACTTC
CASSMDRAEQYF
>TRBJ2-5|TRBV9|.|.
TGTGCCAGCAGCGCCCCGGTGTACCAAGAGACCCAGTACTTC
CASSAPVYQETQYF
>TRBJ1-1|TRBV5-1|TRBD1|.
TGCGCCAGCAGCCAAAGGGAGCAGGGGGCGCCCGGTGGGGCTTTCTTT
CASSQREQGAPGGAFF
>TRBJ2-3|TRBV10-3|TRBD2|many
TGTGCCATCTCACCGGCTAGCGGGAGGGTAGATACGCAGTATTTT
CAISPASGRVDTQYF
>TRBJ2-7|TRBV18|.|.
TGTGCCAGCTCAGCTGTTAGGGACACAAACGAGCAGTACTTC
CASSAVRDTNEQYF
>TRBJ2-7|TRBV7-9|TRBD1|.
TGTGCCAGCAGCCGGGACAGGGCCTACGAGCAGTACTTC
CASSRDRAYEQYF